This is a list of T cell receptor beta chains from one sample in a study of T cells expressing NK-cell markers. TCRdb reprocessed the 5' RACE reads; each CDR3 protein has one entry and no DNA is given. This sample carries around 380,000 distinct CDR3 sequences, with approximately 11% going to the ten biggest clones. Input material: blood T cells: a sorted CD56 or NKG2C T cell subset, CD4+ or CD8+ T cells, or bulk PBMC T cells (not recorded which). The receptors shown here come from a woman aged 50 to 65 in good health. CDR3s include the opening cysteine and the closing phenylalanine or tryptophan.

CDR3 protein	J gene	V gene
CASNAAGDTEAFF	TRBJ1-1	TRBV6-1
CASSFLGLAGRNEQYF	TRBJ2-7	TRBV7-2
CASSLGAYTGELFF	TRBJ2-2	TRBV7-6
CASSAHAGRENIQYF	TRBJ2-4	TRBV9
CSARDHRASGTLANEQFF	TRBJ2-1	TRBV20-1
CASSESTFEYF	TRBJ2-3	TRBV5-1
CASSVGTASQETQYF	TRBJ2-5	TRBV7-6
CASSPKGQWEKLFF	TRBJ1-4	TRBV9
CASTDRGLQQPQHF	TRBJ1-5	TRBV7-8
CASSTVNTNYGYTF	TRBJ1-2	TRBV6-6
CASSYIAGDYQETQYF	TRBJ2-5	TRBV5-6
CSALGQGRTLQYF	TRBJ2-7	TRBV20-1
CASSFLDTLGLAQYF	TRBJ2-5	TRBV28
CASSMAGDVYNEQFF	TRBJ2-1	TRBV6-5
CASSPDREQFF	TRBJ2-1	TRBV7-9
CASSLMGPNEKLFF	TRBJ1-4	TRBV5-1
CASGREYGYTF	TRBJ1-2	TRBV12-3/TRBV12-4
CSGTSGSRADTQYF	TRBJ2-3	TRBV29-1
CASTGTSGYKNEQFF	TRBJ2-1	TRBV5-1
CASSLDRGLGAFF	TRBJ1-1	TRBV7-2
CASSYSSGANYGYTF	TRBJ1-2	TRBV6-5
CASSLEKGSGRALVYEQYF	TRBJ2-7	TRBV4-1
CASSSRGQGAYSNQPQHF	TRBJ1-5	TRBV27
CSARLAGGPRNEQFF	TRBJ2-1	TRBV20-1
CASGGPGANVLTF	TRBJ2-6	TRBV2
CASSQERTVNYGYTF	TRBJ1-2	TRBV4-1
CASSSNRDWTDTQYF	TRBJ2-3	TRBV6-5
CASSLDPTRFNEQFF	TRBJ2-1	TRBV11-2
CASSQDSGTGGEKLFF	TRBJ1-4	TRBV4-1
CASRGILAHNEQFF	TRBJ2-1	TRBV11-2
CASSLEGLGSSDEQFF	TRBJ2-1	TRBV11-3
CASRRRGSGTSTDTQYF	TRBJ2-3	TRBV5-1
CASSFDTSDNEQFF	TRBJ2-1	TRBV11-2
CSVGTGETGELFF	TRBJ2-2	TRBV29-1
CAILDIYNEQFF	TRBJ2-1	TRBV10-3
CASSEGLAGQYF	TRBJ2-7	TRBV2
CASSERELATDTQYF	TRBJ2-3	TRBV2
CASTKGDRGTGELFF	TRBJ2-2	TRBV5-1
CASSLTQTAFVGELFF	TRBJ2-2	TRBV5-1
CASSESGKRYNEQFF	TRBJ2-1	TRBV7-9
CASSSGLAGSEVWYF	TRBJ2-3	TRBV5-1
CASSLLTGVWGLGNSGANVLTF	TRBJ2-6	TRBV27
CASTSDLPYNEQFF	TRBJ2-1	TRBV10-2
CSAPGVTRETQYF	TRBJ2-5	TRBV29-1
CSAPSSDRVFTDTQYF	TRBJ2-3	TRBV20-1
CSARGGRGNTIYF	TRBJ1-3	TRBV20-1
CASSKEGYEQYF	TRBJ2-7	TRBV5-1
CASSSGDPPKPFNEKLFF	TRBJ1-4	TRBV21-1
CASSQETVYGYTF	TRBJ1-2	TRBV3-1
CSAREGTNAFF	TRBJ1-1	TRBV20-1
CASSRGTGRHEQYF	TRBJ2-7	TRBV3-1